The clone carrying this T cell receptor (beta chain) has a count of ten or more. What it binds is not known. The data were obtained in a study of T cells after yellow fever vaccination. Looking at the study overall: Low-cell-number fractions were prepared with SMART-Seq v4 Ultra Low Input. General study results and limits: Clones from primary vaccination mostly reappeared after the booster (roughly 95% CD4, over 85% CD8).

Trimming removed 3 bases at V and 0 bases at J, with 5 bases between. The CDR3 loop spans 12 amino acids. Germline V gene data show CDR1 as DFQATT and CDR2 as SNEGSKA (reference sequence). TCRdb re-derived calls from the 5' RACE reads in MiXCR, one entry per CDR3 protein. The table has about 350,000 distinct CDR3 sequences, about 4% seen once; the top ten hold 20% to 25%. The chain uses TRBV20-1 and TRBJ1-2; D remains ambiguous. The source was PBMCs, collected 5 days after the yellow fever booster vaccination. The clonotype comes from a man aged 18 to 29 who received the YFV17D yellow fever vaccine. CDR3 DNA sequence: TGCAGTGCTAGCCGAGCTAACTATGGCTACACCTTC. As protein: CSASRANYGYTF.